This TCR beta chain is from a study of response to subunit inactivated influenza vaccine. This clonotype has only a few counts. The antigen remains undetermined. TCRdb fed the RT-PCR reads into MiXCR, producing one record per CDR3 protein. The table shows a few hundred thousand distinct CDR3 sequences, with 20% to 25% occurring only once. The germline V gene has CDR1 SQVTM and CDR2 ANQGSEA. There are 13 residues in the CDR3. Trimming cost V 5 bases and J 7 bases, with 18 bases left between them. Study-wide results and caveats: Each seasonal influenza vaccination recruits few new T cells, the authors suggested.

The clonotype comes from a man between 50 and 75 years old who received an inactivated influenza vaccine. The chain joins TRBV29-1 to TRBJ2-7; D unresolved. The sequencing here drew on PBMCs from blood, taken about 20 months after vaccination. The CDR3 nucleotides are TGCAGCGTTTTCTCTAACAGCAGGCCGGAGCAGTACTTC. It is translated as CSVFSNSRPEQYF.